This is a list of T cell receptor beta chains from one sample in a study of T cell repertoires in cytomegalovirus infection. Their cognate antigens are unknown. Via MiXCR, TCRdb re-called the reads, giving one row per CDR3 protein. The data contain about 63,000 distinct CDR3 sequences, 20% of them singletons. The sequences come from CD8+ T cells from cultured PBMCs, collected from culture after CMV antigen stimulation. These receptors all come from a human donor in good health (CMV status not recorded). Some clones in this sample may be carry-over from other donors' samples. CDR3s include the opening cysteine and the closing phenylalanine or tryptophan. Fields, in order: clone size, V gene, D gene, J gene, CDR3 DNA, CDR3 protein. D genes are given only for firm matches. Size is stated for part of the rows, as once, few or many counts, or as a class when the clone is expanded.

size: few
V: TRBV7-8
D: TRBD2
J: TRBJ2-5
DNA: TGTGCCAGCAGCTTCTCTAGCGGGGGGACCCAAGAGACCCAGTACTTC
CDR3: CASSFSSGGTQETQYF

size: once
V: TRBV7-9
D: TRBD1
J: TRBJ1-1
DNA: TGTGCCAGCAGCTTACCACAGGGGAGGCTGGACACTGAAGCTTTCTTT
CDR3: CASSLPQGRLDTEAFF

size: NA
V: TRBV10-3
D: NA
J: TRBJ1-5
DNA: TGTGCCATCAGTGAAAGAGACAGCTACAATCAGCCCCAGCATTTT
CDR3: CAISERDSYNQPQHF

size: NA
V: TRBV6-2/TRBV6-3
D: NA
J: TRBJ2-7
DNA: TGTGCCAGCAGTACCCAACCGGGACTCGCCTACGAGCAGTACTTC
CDR3: CASSTQPGLAYEQYF

size: NA
V: TRBV5-4
D: NA
J: TRBJ1-1
DNA: TGTGCCAGCACCCGAGTAGGGGGCACTGAAGCTTTCTTT
CDR3: CASTRVGGTEAFF

size: NA
V: TRBV7-3
D: NA
J: TRBJ1-2
DNA: TGTGCCAGCAAGGAGATGGAGGGCTACACCTTC
CDR3: CASKEMEGYTF

size: NA
V: TRBV27
D: NA
J: TRBJ1-2
DNA: TGTGCCAGCAGTCCCGGGCAGGTCGGCTATGGCTACACCTTC
CDR3: CASSPGQVGYGYTF

size: many
V: TRBV15
D: TRBD1
J: TRBJ2-2
DNA: TGTGCCACCAGCTCGGACAGGGGCACCGGGGAGCTGTTTTTT
CDR3: CATSSDRGTGELFF

size: NA
V: TRBV7-2
D: TRBD1
J: TRBJ2-7
DNA: TGTGCCAGCAGTGCCGGGACAGGGTTTGTAGCCTCCTACGAGCAGTACTTC
CDR3: CASSAGTGFVASYEQYF

size: few
V: TRBV12-3/TRBV12-4
D: NA
J: TRBJ1-2
DNA: TGTGCCAGCAGTCCAAATACCTATGGCTACACCTTC
CDR3: CASSPNTYGYTF

size: NA
V: TRBV6-2/TRBV6-3
D: NA
J: TRBJ2-1
DNA: TGTGCCAGCAGCCCTCCGCTGGCGGCCCCTTACAATGAGCAGTTCTTC
CDR3: CASSPPLAAPYNEQFF

size: few
V: TRBV6-6
D: NA
J: TRBJ2-3
DNA: TGTGCCAGCAGCCCGTACTTCGGGAGCACAGATACGCAGTATTTT
CDR3: CASSPYFGSTDTQYF

size: NA
V: TRBV7-6
D: NA
J: TRBJ1-1
DNA: TGTGCCAGCAGCTTAGTCGGGGGGCCGAGCACTGAAGCTTTCTTT
CDR3: CASSLVGGPSTEAFF

size: few
V: TRBV7-8
D: NA
J: TRBJ1-1
DNA: TGTGCCAGCAGCTTTTCGACAGGATCGAGGGACACTGAAGCTTTCTTT
CDR3: CASSFSTGSRDTEAFF

size: NA
V: TRBV7-6
D: NA
J: TRBJ2-7
DNA: TGTGCCAGCAGCCGAGAGACTGGCTTCTACGAGCAGTACTTC
CDR3: CASSRETGFYEQYF

size: NA
V: TRBV7-9
D: TRBD2
J: TRBJ2-1
DNA: TGTGCCAGCAGCTTAGTACGGGGGGTATTCCATGAGCAGTTCTTC
CDR3: CASSLVRGVFHEQFF

size: NA
V: TRBV12-3/TRBV12-4
D: TRBD1
J: TRBJ2-5
DNA: TGTGCCAGCAAGCCTAACCGGGACAGTCAAGAGACCCAGTACTTC
CDR3: CASKPNRDSQETQYF

size: NA
V: TRBV6-2/TRBV6-3
D: NA
J: TRBJ2-3
DNA: TGTGCCAGCAGTTACGCCGGGGGCCGCACAGATACGCAGTATTTT
CDR3: CASSYAGGRTDTQYF

size: few
V: TRBV10-2
D: NA
J: TRBJ2-1
DNA: TGCGCCAGCAGGACAGGTTCCCGGGACAATGAGCAGTTCTTC
CDR3: CASRTGSRDNEQFF

size: few
V: TRBV7-9
D: NA
J: TRBJ2-6
DNA: TGTGCCAGCAGCCTCCAGAGCTCTGGGGCCAACGTCCTGACTTTC
CDR3: CASSLQSSGANVLTF

size: NA
V: TRBV6-2/TRBV6-3
D: NA
J: TRBJ1-1
DNA: TGTGCCAGCAGTTACCAGAACACTGAAGCTTTCTTT
CDR3: CASSYQNTEAFF

size: few
V: TRBV7-9
D: NA
J: TRBJ2-3
DNA: TGTGCCAGCAGCCGTCTGGGAGGAGATACGCAGTATTTT
CDR3: CASSRLGGDTQYF

size: NA
V: TRBV12-3/TRBV12-4
D: NA
J: TRBJ2-3
DNA: TGTGCCAGCACCCCGTATCTTGCAGATACGCAGTATTTT
CDR3: CASTPYLADTQYF

size: many
V: TRBV4-3
D: NA
J: TRBJ1-5
DNA: TGCGCCAGCAGCCAAGATGTGGGTAGCAATCAGCCCCAGCATTTT
CDR3: CASSQDVGSNQPQHF